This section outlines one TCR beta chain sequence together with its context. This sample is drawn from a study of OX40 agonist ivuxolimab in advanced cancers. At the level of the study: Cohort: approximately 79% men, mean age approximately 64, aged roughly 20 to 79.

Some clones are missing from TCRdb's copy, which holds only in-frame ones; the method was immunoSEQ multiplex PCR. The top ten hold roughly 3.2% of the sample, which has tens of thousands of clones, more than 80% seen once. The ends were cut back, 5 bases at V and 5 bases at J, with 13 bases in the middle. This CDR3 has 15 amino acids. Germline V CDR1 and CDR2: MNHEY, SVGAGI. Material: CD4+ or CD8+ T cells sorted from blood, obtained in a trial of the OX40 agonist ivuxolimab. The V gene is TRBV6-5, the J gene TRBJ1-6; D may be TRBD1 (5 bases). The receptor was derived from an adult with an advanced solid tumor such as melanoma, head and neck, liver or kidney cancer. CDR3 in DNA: TGTGCCAGCAGTCCGCGGGCGGGGGATAATTCACCCCTCCACTTT. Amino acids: CASSPRAGDNSPLHF.